This T cell receptor (beta chain) was identified during a study of blood T cell repertoires in COVID-19. CDR1 LNHDA and CDR2 SQIVND come from the germline V gene (reference sequence). V shed 3 bases and J shed 0 bases, with 26 bases lying between them. This CDR3 has 20 residues. Clones were read by immunoSEQ multiplex PCR, and TCRdb kept only the in-frame ones, dropping some. Of 310,000 or so clones in the sample, about nine tenths were seen once. The receptor comes from a woman in her forties or fifties who had recovered from COVID-19. V and J are TRBV19 and TRBJ1-1; D remains unclear. Input material: peripheral blood. The CDR3, as DNA: TGTGCCAGTAGTATCGATCTTTTGAGGGTCTCAGATAAATTGAACACTGAAGCTTTCTTT. Encoded protein: CASSIDLLRVSDKLNTEAFF. Based on the CDR3 plus reference TRBV19 and TRBJ1-1, the full variable domain is DGGITQSPKYLFRKEGQNVTLSCEQNLNHDAMYWYRQDPGQGLRLIYYSQIVNDFQKGDIAEGYSVSREKKESFPLTVTSAQKNPTAFYLCASSIDLLRVSDKLNTEAFFGQGTRLTVV.